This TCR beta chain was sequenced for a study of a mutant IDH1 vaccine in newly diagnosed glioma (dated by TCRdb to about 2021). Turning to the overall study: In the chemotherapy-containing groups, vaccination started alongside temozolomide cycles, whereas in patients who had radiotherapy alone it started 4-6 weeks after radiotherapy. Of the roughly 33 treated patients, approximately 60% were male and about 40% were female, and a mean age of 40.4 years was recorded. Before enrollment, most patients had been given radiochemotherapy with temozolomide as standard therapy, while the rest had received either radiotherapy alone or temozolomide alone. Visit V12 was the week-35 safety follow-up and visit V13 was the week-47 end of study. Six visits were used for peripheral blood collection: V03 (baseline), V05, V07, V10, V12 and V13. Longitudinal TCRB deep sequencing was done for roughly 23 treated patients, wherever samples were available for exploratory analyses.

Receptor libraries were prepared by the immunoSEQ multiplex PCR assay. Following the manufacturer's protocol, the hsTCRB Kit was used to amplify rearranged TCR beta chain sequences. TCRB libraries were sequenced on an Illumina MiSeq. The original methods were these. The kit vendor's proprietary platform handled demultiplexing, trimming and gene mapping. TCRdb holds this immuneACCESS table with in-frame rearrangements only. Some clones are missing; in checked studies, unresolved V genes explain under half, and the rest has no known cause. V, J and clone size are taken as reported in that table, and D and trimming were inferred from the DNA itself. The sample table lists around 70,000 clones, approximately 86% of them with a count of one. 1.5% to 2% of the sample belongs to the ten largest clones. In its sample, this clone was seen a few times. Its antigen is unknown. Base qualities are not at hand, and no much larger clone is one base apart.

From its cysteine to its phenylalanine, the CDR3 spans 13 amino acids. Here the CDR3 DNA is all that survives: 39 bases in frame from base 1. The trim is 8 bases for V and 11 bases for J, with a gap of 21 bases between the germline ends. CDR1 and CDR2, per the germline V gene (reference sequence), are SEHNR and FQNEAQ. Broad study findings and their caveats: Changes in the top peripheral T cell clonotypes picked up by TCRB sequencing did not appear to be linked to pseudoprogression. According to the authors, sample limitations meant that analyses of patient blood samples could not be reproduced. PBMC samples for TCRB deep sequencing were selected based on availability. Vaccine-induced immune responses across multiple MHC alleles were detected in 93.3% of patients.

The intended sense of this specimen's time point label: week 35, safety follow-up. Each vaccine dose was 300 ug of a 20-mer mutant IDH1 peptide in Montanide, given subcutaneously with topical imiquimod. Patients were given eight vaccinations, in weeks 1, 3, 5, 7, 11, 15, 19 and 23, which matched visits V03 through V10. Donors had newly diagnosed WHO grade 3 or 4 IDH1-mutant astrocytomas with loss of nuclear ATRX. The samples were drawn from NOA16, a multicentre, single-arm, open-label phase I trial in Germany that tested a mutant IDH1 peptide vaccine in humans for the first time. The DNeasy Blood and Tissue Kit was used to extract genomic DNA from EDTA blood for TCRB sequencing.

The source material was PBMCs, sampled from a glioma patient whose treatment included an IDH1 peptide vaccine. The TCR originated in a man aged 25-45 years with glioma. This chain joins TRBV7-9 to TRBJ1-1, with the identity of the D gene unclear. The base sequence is TGTGCCAGCGTTAGGACCGTTGATGGTGAGGCTTTCTTT. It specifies CASVRTVDGEAFF.